Shown below are 8 T cell receptor beta chains from a single sample sequenced in a study of cytomegalovirus exposure and HLA in healthy donors. The PCR employed 60 Vbeta primers together with 13 Jbeta primers. Clones were sequenced by immunoSEQ multiplex PCR, and TCRdb holds only the in-frame ones, with some missing. The sample carries some 120,000 clones, around 75% recorded once. Specimen: PBMCs. These receptors were collected from a woman between 45 and 60 years old in good health and CMV-seronegative.

This clone has just one count. This sample also contains other DNA sequences that code for the same CDR3. The rearrangement joins TRBV10-3 to TRBJ1-1; D might be TRBD1 (5 bases). CDR3 size: 16 residues. Germline V gene sequence: CDR1 ENHRY, CDR2 SYGVKD. V lost 0 bases to trimming and J lost 0 bases, with 11 bases between them. The DNA for the CDR3 is TGTGCCATCAGTGAGTCGGGGGGATACATGAACACTGAAGCTTTCTTT. It translates to CAISESGGYMNTEAFF.

The CDR3 reads CASSRAGTGREQYF. The CDR3 DNA follows: TGTGCCAGCAGCCGCGCCGGGACAGGGCGCGAGCAGTACTTC. The rearrangement uses TRBV7-2 and TRBJ2-7; 9 positions agree with TRBD1. Per germline, CDR1 SGHTA and CDR2 FQGNSA. This CDR3 is 14 amino acids long. V shed 5 bases, J shed 6 bases, and the junction held 8 bases outside the gene matches.

The chain recombines TRBV30 with TRBJ1-6; TRBD1 matches 9 bases. This CDR3 spans 15 amino acids. V trimming: 4 bases; J trimming: 5 bases; junction bases outside the gene matches: 6. The germline gives CDR1 GTSNPN, CDR2 SVGIG (reference sequence). CDR3 amino acids: CAWKGRTGDNSPLHF. The CDR3 region has the DNA TGTGCCTGGAAAGGGAGGACAGGGGATAATTCACCCCTCCACTTT.

V and J are TRBV6-6 and TRBJ2-1, with TRBD1 matching 7 bases. The CDR3 has 13 residues. CDR1 and CDR2 (germline): MNHNY, SVGAGI (reference sequence). Unmatched junction bases numbered 7, after V lost 7 bases and J lost 7 bases. The CDR3 nucleotides are TGTGCCAGCACTTTCGACAGGGTAAATGAGCAGTTCTTC. Translated: CASTFDRVNEQFF.

V gene TRBV7-8 combines with J gene TRBJ1-2; 11 bases map to TRBD1. The V segment lost 2 bases and the J segment 8 bases; nucleotides outside the gene matches: 13. Looked up from germline, CDR1 is SGHVS and CDR2 is FQNEAQ. The CDR3 spans 17 residues. Written as DNA, the CDR3 is TGTGCCAGCAGCTTACTCTTCGAGGACAGGGGGCGCGGGGGCTACACCTTC. It specifies CASSLLFEDRGRGGYTF. Based on the CDR3 plus reference TRBV7-8 and TRBJ1-2, the full variable domain is GAGVSQSPRYKVAKRGQDVALRCDPISGHVSLFWYQQALGQGPEFLTYFQNEAQLDKSGLPSDRFFAERPEGSVSTLKIQRTQQEDSAVYLCASSLLFEDRGRGGYTFGSGTRLTVV.

J is TRBJ2-7 and V is TRBV28; D possibly corresponds to TRBD1 (5 bases). The CDR3 spans 14 residues. Germline CDR1 is MDHEN and CDR2 is SYDVKM. V shed 6 bases and J shed 2 bases, with 14 bases lying between them. CDR3 sequence reads: CASSRQVGAYEQYF. CDR3 sequence (DNA): TGTGCCAGCAGCCGCCAGGTAGGGGCCTACGAGCAGTACTTC.

This clone was seen just once. The chain has TRBV4-1 and TRBJ2-1; possibly TRBD2 for D (6 bases). V was shortened by 4 bases and J by 9 bases, with 16 bases between the two germline ends. The CDR3 covers 14 residues. Germline values: CDR1 MGHRA, CDR2 YSYEKL. DNA for the CDR3: TGCGCCAGCAGCCCGTTCCTAGCGTCCGTTGAGCAGTTCTTC. It translates to CASSPFLASVEQFF.

This chain joins TRBV19 and TRBJ2-5; the D is unclear. The V gene lost 3 bases and the J gene lost 5 bases, with 10 bases spanning the gap. The CDR3 covers 13 residues. The germline CDR1 and CDR2 sequences are LNHDA and SQIVND (reference sequence). The CDR3 nucleotides are TGTGCCAGTAGTATCAGTAATTGGGAGACCCAGTACTTC. Protein: CASSISNWETQYF.